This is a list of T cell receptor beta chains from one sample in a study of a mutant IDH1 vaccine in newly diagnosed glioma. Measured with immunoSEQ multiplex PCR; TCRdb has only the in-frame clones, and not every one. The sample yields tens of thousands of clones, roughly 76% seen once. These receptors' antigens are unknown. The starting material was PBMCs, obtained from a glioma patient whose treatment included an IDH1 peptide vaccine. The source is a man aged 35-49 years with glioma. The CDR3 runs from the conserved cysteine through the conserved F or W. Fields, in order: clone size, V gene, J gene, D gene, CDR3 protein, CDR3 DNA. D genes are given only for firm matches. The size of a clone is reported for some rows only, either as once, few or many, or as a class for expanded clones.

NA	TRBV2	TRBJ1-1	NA	CASSEASFGTEAFF	TGTGCCAGCAGTGAAGCAAGTTTCGGCACTGAAGCTTTCTTT
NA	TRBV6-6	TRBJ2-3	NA	CASVPQTSTDTQYF	TGTGCCAGCGTTCCACAGACCAGCACAGATACGCAGTATTTT
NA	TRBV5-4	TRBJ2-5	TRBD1	CASSPGTEKQETQYF	TGTGCCAGCAGCCCCGGGACAGAAAAACAAGAGACCCAGTACTTC
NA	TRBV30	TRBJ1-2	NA	CAWSALPYGYTF	TGTGCCTGGAGTGCACTCCCTTATGGCTACACCTTC
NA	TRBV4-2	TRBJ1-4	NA	CASSPTPTTNEKLFF	TGTGCCAGCAGCCCTACCCCGACAACTAATGAAAAACTGTTTTTT
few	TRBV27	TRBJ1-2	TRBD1	CASSRGDRGYGYTF	TGTGCCAGCAGTCGAGGGGACAGGGGCTATGGCTACACCTTC
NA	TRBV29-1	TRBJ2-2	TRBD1	CSVDPGTGSGTGELFF	TGCAGCGTTGACCCCGGGACAGGCTCTGGCACCGGGGAGCTGTTTTTT
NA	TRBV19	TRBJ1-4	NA	CASSIGRGIREKLFF	TGTGCCAGTAGTATCGGGCGGGGGATACGTGAAAAACTGTTTTTT
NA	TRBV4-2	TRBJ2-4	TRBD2	CASSQRDSSGSLAKNIQYF	TGTGCCAGCAGCCAAAGGGACTCTAGCGGTTCTCTAGCCAAAAACATTCAGTACTTC
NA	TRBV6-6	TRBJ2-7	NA	CASSYSTSYEQYF	TGTGCCAGCAGTTACTCGACATCTTACGAGCAGTACTTC
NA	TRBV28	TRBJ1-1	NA	CASGTRVWNTEAFF	TGTGCCAGCGGGACTAGGGTGTGGAACACTGAAGCTTTCTTT
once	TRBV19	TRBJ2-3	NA	CASSNNRYSDTQYF	TGTGCCAGTAGTAATAACAGGTACTCAGATACGCAGTATTTT
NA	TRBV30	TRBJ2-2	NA	CAWGGYRDTGELFF	TGTGCCTGGGGGGGTTACAGGGATACCGGGGAGCTGTTTTTT
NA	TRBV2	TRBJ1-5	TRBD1	CASSELTDRGQPQHF	TGTGCCAGCAGTGAGCTCACGGACAGGGGACAGCCCCAGCATTTT
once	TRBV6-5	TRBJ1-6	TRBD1	CASSRQDRDNSPLHF	TGTGCCAGCAGCCGACAGGACAGGGATAATTCACCCCTCCACTTT
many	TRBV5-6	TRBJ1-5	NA	CASSLGRGRNQPQHF	TGTGCCAGCAGCTTGGGACGGGGTCGCAATCAGCCCCAGCATTTT
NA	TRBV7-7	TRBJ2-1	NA	CASSPGSYNEQFF	TGTGCTAGCAGCCCCGGATCGTACAATGAGCAGTTCTTC
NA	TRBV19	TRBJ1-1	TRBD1	CASDDRVTEAFF	TGTGCCAGCGACGACAGGGTCACTGAAGCTTTCTTT
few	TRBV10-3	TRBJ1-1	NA	CAISRDGLTEAFF	TGTGCCATCAGTCGGGACGGTCTCACTGAAGCTTTCTTT
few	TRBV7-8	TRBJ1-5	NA	CASSLDAIYDNSNQPQHF	TGTGCCAGCAGCTTAGATGCGATATATGATAATAGCAATCAGCCCCAGCATTTT
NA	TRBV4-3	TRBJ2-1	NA	CASSQPGGVFDEQFF	TGCGCCAGCAGCCAGCCCGGGGGTGTCTTCGATGAGCAGTTCTTC
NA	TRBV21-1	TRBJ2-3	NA	CASTTAGGAQYF	TGTGCCAGCACCACGGCCGGGGGTGCGCAGTATTTT
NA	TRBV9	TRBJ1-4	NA	CASTGAWNEKLFF	TGTGCCAGCACGGGGGCGTGGAATGAAAAACTGTTTTTT
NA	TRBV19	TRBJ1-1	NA	CASTLVMNTEAFF	TGTGCCAGTACCCTAGTCATGAACACTGAAGCTTTCTTT
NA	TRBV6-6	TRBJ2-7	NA	CASSCSPGIKYF	TGTGCCAGCAGTTGCTCCCCCGGGATAAAGTACTTC
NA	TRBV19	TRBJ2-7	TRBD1	CATVGQGASEQYF	TGTGCCACGGTGGGCCAGGGGGCCAGCGAGCAGTACTTC
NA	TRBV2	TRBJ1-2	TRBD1	CASSETHRTGGYGYTF	TGTGCCAGCAGTGAAACCCACCGGACAGGGGGGTATGGCTACACCTTC
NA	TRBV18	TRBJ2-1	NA	CASSPSGRNEQFF	TGTGCCAGCTCACCATCAGGGAGGAATGAGCAGTTCTTC
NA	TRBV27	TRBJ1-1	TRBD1	CASSTGGQGNTEAFF	TGTGCCAGCAGCACTGGAGGACAGGGCAACACTGAAGCTTTCTTT
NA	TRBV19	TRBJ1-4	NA	CASSMQSRGANEKLFF	TGTGCCAGTAGTATGCAGTCACGGGGGGCTAATGAAAAACTGTTTTTT
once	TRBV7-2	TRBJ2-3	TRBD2	CASSPFASGRDTQYF	TGTGCCAGCAGCCCGTTCGCTAGCGGGAGAGATACGCAGTATTTT
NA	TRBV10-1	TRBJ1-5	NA	CASSESGRNQPQHF	TGCGCCAGCAGTGAGTCAGGACGGAATCAGCCCCAGCATTTT
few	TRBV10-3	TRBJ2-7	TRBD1	CAITRQGDGSYEQYF	TGTGCCATCACCCGACAGGGGGACGGTTCCTACGAGCAGTACTTC
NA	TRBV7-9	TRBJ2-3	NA	CASGPRGPDTQYF	TGTGCCAGCGGCCCCCGAGGGCCAGATACGCAGTATTTT
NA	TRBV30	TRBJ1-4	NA	CAWSVRGLRLNEKLFF	TGTGCCTGGAGTGTACGAGGCCTGAGGCTTAATGAAAAACTGTTTTTT
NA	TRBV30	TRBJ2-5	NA	CAWRQAGGKETQYF	TGTGCCTGGAGACAGGCTGGCGGGAAAGAGACCCAGTACTTC
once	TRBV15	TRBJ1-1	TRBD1	CATSRDVGGAGTEAFF	TGTGCCACCAGCAGAGATGTAGGGGGCGCAGGGACTGAAGCTTTCTTT
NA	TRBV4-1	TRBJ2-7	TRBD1	CASSQRTGIYEQYF	TGCGCCAGCAGCCAACGGACAGGGATCTACGAGCAGTACTTC
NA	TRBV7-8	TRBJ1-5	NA	CASSLGTGIQPQHF	TGTGCCAGCAGCTTAGGAACAGGGATTCAGCCCCAGCATTTT
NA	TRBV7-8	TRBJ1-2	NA	CASSLGTKANYGYTF	TGTGCCAGCAGCTTAGGGACAAAAGCTAACTATGGCTACACCTTC
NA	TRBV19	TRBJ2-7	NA	CASRGPGGEQYF	TGTGCCAGTAGGGGGCCCGGGGGCGAGCAGTACTTC
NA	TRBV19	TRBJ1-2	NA	CASSSLSSSYGYTF	TGTGCCAGTAGCTCACTGAGTTCCAGCTATGGCTACACCTTC
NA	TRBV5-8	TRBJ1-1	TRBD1	CANRRDRVNTEAFF	TGTGCCAACCGCCGGGACAGGGTAAACACTGAAGCTTTCTTT
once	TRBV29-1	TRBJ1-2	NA	CSVQALGDYGYTF	TGCAGCGTTCAGGCCTTGGGGGACTATGGCTACACCTTC
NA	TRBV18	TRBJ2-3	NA	CASSPMRQDRTDTQYF	TGTGCCAGCTCACCAATGCGACAGGACCGCACAGATACGCAGTATTTT
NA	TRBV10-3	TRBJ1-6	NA	CAISGRPSSYNSPLHF	TGTGCCATCAGTGGTAGGCCGAGCTCCTATAATTCACCCCTCCACTTT
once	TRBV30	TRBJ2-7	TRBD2	CAWSSRAGVVSYEQYF	TGTGCCTGGAGTAGTAGAGCGGGGGTTGTCTCCTACGAGCAGTACTTC
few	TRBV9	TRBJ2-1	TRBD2	CASSVGPAGLILSSYNEQFF	TGTGCCAGCAGCGTAGGTCCAGCGGGGCTAATACTTAGCTCCTACAATGAGCAGTTCTTC
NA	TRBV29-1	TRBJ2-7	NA	CSVQGNYEQYF	TGCAGCGTGCAGGGAAACTACGAGCAGTACTTC
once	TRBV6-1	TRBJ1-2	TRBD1	CASGETGGYTF	TGTGCCAGCGGAGAGACAGGGGGCTACACCTTC
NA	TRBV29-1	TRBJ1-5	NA	CSVERAVGGGNQPQHF	TGCAGCGTTGAAAGGGCGGTTGGAGGGGGCAATCAGCCCCAGCATTTT